Below are 18 T cell receptor beta chains sequenced from a single sample in a study of T cells after yellow fever vaccination. TCRdb itself ran the 5' RACE reads through MiXCR, one entry per CDR3 protein. The sample carries under 250,000 distinct CDR3 sequences, less than 9% recorded once. The material sequenced was CD4+ T cells sorted from PBMCs, taken 15 days after the yellow fever booster vaccination. Source of these receptors: a man in his thirties or forties who received the YFV17D yellow fever vaccine.

There are a few counts of this clonotype. J is TRBJ2-1 and V is TRBV7-8; 13 nucleotides match TRBD2. V trimming: 5 bases; J trimming: 8 bases; junction bases outside the gene matches: 9. Germline-derived CDR1 and CDR2 are SGHVS and FQNEAQ. This CDR3 spans 16 amino acids. CDR3 in amino acids: CASSPGLAGVLYEQFF. The CDR3 nucleotides read TGTGCCAGCAGCCCCGGACTAGCGGGAGTTCTCTATGAGCAGTTCTTC.

The chain joins TRBV4-3 to TRBJ2-5, with TRBD2 matching 13 bases. Germline V lookup: CDR1 LGHNA, CDR2 YSLEER. The CDR3 runs to 18 residues. Unmatched junction bases numbered 13, after V lost 4 bases and J lost 5 bases. This CDR3 is CASSLGTSGTKYGETQYF. CDR3 sequence (DNA): TGCGCCAGCAGCCTAGGGACTAGCGGGACGAAATACGGGGAGACCCAGTACTTC.

This clonotype was seen at least ten times. The chain uses TRBV6-4 and TRBJ2-1, with D uncertain. Trimming cost V 0 bases and J 3 bases, with 6 bases left between them. CDR1 MRHNA and CDR2 SNTAGT come from the germline V gene. The CDR3 loop spans 14 amino acids. The CDR3 coding sequence is TGTGCCAGCAGTGACTCTCCGGGCTACAATGAGCAGTTCTTC. Amino acids: CASSDSPGYNEQFF.

Many counts were recorded for this clonotype. The V gene is TRBV5-1, the J gene TRBJ2-7, with no clear D. Germline CDR1 and CDR2: SGHRS and YFSETQ. The CDR3 runs to 15 residues. The V end lost 0 bases, the J end lost 0 bases, and 10 bases lay between the germline ends. The CDR3 DNA is TGCGCCAGCAGCTTGGGACCCGAGGACTCCTACGAGCAGTACTTC. Translated: CASSLGPEDSYEQYF.

This clonotype has at least ten counts. The chain recombines TRBV7-2 with TRBJ2-7; TRBD2 matches 8 bases. Germline V CDR1 and CDR2: SGHTA, FQGNSA. V was pared by 2 bases and J by 4 bases, with 4 bases of the junction left unmatched. CDR3 length: 14 amino acids. The CDR3 here is CASSLRLAGYEQYF. The CDR3 region has the DNA TGTGCCAGCAGCTTACGCCTAGCGGGTTACGAGCAGTACTTC.

V gene TRBV6-1 combines with J gene TRBJ1-5; unclear D gene. With 5 bases removed from V and 4 bases from J, the gap between germline ends came to 15 bases. The CDR3 loop spans 15 amino acids. Germline V gene data show CDR1 as MNHNS and CDR2 as SASEGT. The CDR3 bases are TGTGCCAGCAGTCCTGCAGGCCCGGCAAATCAGCCCCAGCATTTT. It is translated as CASSPAGPANQPQHF.

This clonotype has at least ten counts. This sequence joins TRBV7-2 and TRBJ1-6, with 7 bases fitting TRBD1. Trimming took 5 bases from V and 6 from J; bases not matched to a gene: 7. The CDR3 runs 15 residues. CDR1 SGHTA and CDR2 FQGNSA come from the germline V gene. The CDR3 bases are TGTGCCAGCAGCCAATCGGGACAGATTAATTCACCCCTCCACTTT. Translated, it gives CASSQSGQINSPLHF. The full variable domain, its missing parts supplied by reference TRBV7-2 and TRBJ1-6, is GAGVSQSPSNKVTEKGKDVELRCDPISGHTALYWYRQSLGQGLEFLIYFQGNSAPDKSGLPSDRFSAERTGGSVSTLTIQRTQQEDSAVYLCASSQSGQINSPLHFGNGTRLTVT.

This clonotype was counted between two and nine times. The chain uses TRBV5-1 and TRBJ1-4, with 10 bases matching TRBD1. This CDR3 contains 16 residues. Germline loops: CDR1 SGHRS, CDR2 YFSETQ. The junction had 6 bases not matched to a gene; V was cut back by 0 bases and J by 7 bases. The CDR3 region has the DNA TGCGCCAGCAGCTTGGGACAGGGGGCCCGGGTTGAAAAACTGTTTTTT. This gives the protein CASSLGQGARVEKLFF.

V gene TRBV5-6 combines with J gene TRBJ1-2; a possible D gene is TRBD1 (6 bases). Trimming took 4 bases from V and 4 from J, leaving 17 bases between them. Germline V gene data show CDR1 as SGHDT and CDR2 as YYEEEE. This CDR3 contains 15 residues. CDR3: CASSVAKTGIYGYTF. The CDR3 region has the DNA TGTGCCAGCAGCGTCGCAAAAACAGGGATCTATGGCTACACCTTC.

This clonotype has a count of ten or more. The chain has TRBV5-1 and TRBJ2-2, with 8 bases identical to TRBD1. Germline-derived CDR1 and CDR2 are SGHRS and YFSETQ. J gave up 5 bases and V 6 bases, and 9 bases lay outside the gene matches. CDR3 length equals 15 residues. The CDR3 spells CASNIGQGGTGELFF. CDR3 bases: TGCGCCAGCAACATCGGACAGGGAGGTACCGGGGAGCTGTTTTTT.

The chain combines TRBV30 with TRBJ2-5; D may correspond to TRBD1 or TRBD2 (5 bases each). Per the germline V gene, CDR1 is GTSNPN and CDR2 is SVGIG (reference sequence). The V end was cut by 7 bases, the J end by 4 bases, with 13 bases between. The CDR3 length is 12 residues. The CDR3 here is CASGPQGETQYF. The CDR3 nucleotides read TGTGCCTCGGGACCCCAGGGAGAGACCCAGTACTTC. The full variable domain, in which reference TRBV30 and TRBJ2-5 provide the parts outside the CDR3, is SQTIHQWPATLVQPVGSPLSLECTVEGTSNPNLYWYRQAAGRGLQLLFYSVGIGQISSEVPQNLSASRPQDRQFILSSKKLLLSDSGFYLCASGPQGETQYFGPGTRLLVL.

The rearrangement joins TRBV20-1 to TRBJ1-2; TRBD1 aligns across 7 bases. Germline loops: CDR1 DFQATT, CDR2 SNEGSKA (reference sequence). The V and J ends lost 8 bases and 6 bases, in that order; junction bases with no gene match: 15. The CDR3 totals 14 residues. In nucleotides, the CDR3 is TGCAGTACAACCCGCGGGACAGCGCACAATGGCTACACCTTC. Protein product: CSTTRGTAHNGYTF.

The rearrangement uses TRBV11-2 and TRBJ2-6; 9 nucleotides match TRBD2. The trim removed 2 bases at V and 0 bases at J, leaving 5 bases unmatched. Germline V lookup: CDR1 SGHAT, CDR2 FQNNGV. The CDR3 length is 18 residues. The CDR3 protein is CASSLRLAESSGANVLTF. DNA of the CDR3: TGTGCCAGCAGCTTACGACTAGCGGAGAGCTCTGGGGCCAACGTCCTGACTTTC. Complete variable domain (other parts from reference TRBV11-2 and TRBJ2-6): EAGVAQSPRYKIIEKRQSVAFWCNPISGHATLYWYQQILGQGPKLLIQFQNNGVVDDSQLPKDRFSAERLKGVDSTLKIQPAKLEDSAVYLCASSLRLAESSGANVLTFGAGSRLTVL.

The chain recombines TRBV7-3 with TRBJ1-1; maybe TRBD1 (5 bases). The V and J ends lost 3 bases and 4 bases respectively, with 12 bases between them. There are 14 residues in the CDR3. From germline, CDR1 is SGHTA and CDR2 FQGTGA. The CDR3 sequence: CASSFSDISTEAFF. CDR3 bases: TGTGCCAGCAGCTTTTCGGACATCAGCACTGAAGCTTTCTTT.

About this clonotype itself: The conserved closing phenylalanine or tryptophan is absent in this CDR3, likely reflecting a read error. The chain combines TRBV7-6 with TRBJ2-5, with 7 bases lining up with TRBD2. The V gene end was trimmed by 5 bases and the J gene end by 4 bases; junction bases not matched to a gene: 10. Germline-derived CDR1 and CDR2 are SGHVS and FNYEAQ. The CDR3 runs to 15 residues. DNA of the CDR3: TGTGCCAGCAGCGTTACCCTAGGGAGGGGAGAGACCCAGTACTTA. Its translation: CASSVTLGRGETQYL.

The J gene is TRBJ2-1, the V gene TRBV20-1; TRBD2 matches at 10 bases. CDR3 length equals 16 residues. The V gene's germline CDR1 is DFQATT and CDR2 SNEGSKA (reference sequence). Germline trimming cut 3 bases from V and 2 bases from J; bases unmatched to any gene: 7. The DNA for the CDR3 is TGCAGTGCTAGGGGGGGGACTAGCGATGCCTACAATGAGCAGTTCTTC. This translates into CSARGGTSDAYNEQFF.

The chain is built from TRBV5-1 and TRBJ2-2, with D hard to call. Trimming pared 7 bases from V and 2 bases from J, leaving 15 bases between. The CDR3 extends over 15 amino acids. Germline V gene data show CDR1 as SGHRS and CDR2 as YFSETQ. The chain's CDR3 is CASDPVGGNTGELFF. Written as DNA, the CDR3 is TGCGCCAGCGACCCAGTGGGCGGAAACACCGGGGAGCTGTTTTTT.

This clonotype occurred a few times. V gene TRBV5-1 combines with J gene TRBJ2-1; the D is unclear. Per germline, CDR1 SGHRS and CDR2 YFSETQ. Trimming pared 3 bases from V and 15 bases from J, leaving 16 bases between. The CDR3 length is 12 residues. DNA for the CDR3: TGCGCCAGCAGCTCCTCAAGGGCACTCCCGTTCTTC. This encodes CASSSSRALPFF.